These 3 T cell receptor beta chains originate from one sample sequenced in a study of identical twins. TCRdb re-called the 5' RACE reads through MiXCR, storing one row per CDR3 protein. The sample yields approximately 470,000 distinct CDR3 sequences, about 14% seen once. This same sample was also part of a study on yellow fever vaccine responses in identical twins.

Sequencing was performed on CD4+ T cells sorted from blood. These receptors came from a woman younger than 35 in good health.

This chain's CDR3 is CSSLGLGGTQYF. The CDR3 DNA sequence: TGCAGCTCCCTTGGGCTCGGGGGGACCCAGTACTTC. The chain combines TRBV29-1 with TRBJ2-5, with D possibly matching TRBD2 (6 bases). CDR1 and CDR2 from the germline V gene are SQVTM and ANQGSEA. The V end was cut by 8 bases, the J end by 7 bases, with 17 bases between. There are 12 residues in the CDR3.

The V gene is TRBV20-1, the J gene TRBJ2-5; 7 bases map to TRBD2. The CDR3 totals 13 residues. The V gene's germline CDR1 is DFQATT and CDR2 SNEGSKA (reference sequence). Trimming took 3 bases from V and 5 from J; bases not matched to a gene: 6. In nucleotides, the CDR3 is TGCAGTGCTAGTTGGGGTAGCGGGGAGACCCAGTACTTC. This gives the protein CSASWGSGETQYF.

This clonotype occurred a few times. V gene TRBV20-1 combines with J gene TRBJ2-7, with D possibly matching TRBD2 (6 bases). Per germline, CDR1 DFQATT and CDR2 SNEGSKA (reference sequence). The CDR3 contains 13 residues. V was pared by 2 bases and J by 2 bases, with 10 bases between. The CDR3 DNA reads TGCAGTGCTAGAAGGGACTTTACCTACGAGCAGTACTTC. As protein: CSARRDFTYEQYF.